A single sample gave rise to the 5 T cell receptor beta chains below, sequenced in a study of T cells in Graves' hyperthyroidism and ophthalmopathy. RNA transcripts gave rise to amplified TCR beta CDR3 regions. With the HTBI primer set, the TCR CDR3 went through a first round of RT-PCR. TCRdb reprocessed the multiplex PCR reads with MiXCR, giving one entry per CDR3 protein. The sample includes around 250,000 distinct CDR3 sequences, more than 20% seen only once; the top ten take 30% to 40%. The specimen sequenced was blood. The receptors originated from a woman between 40 and 50 years old with Graves' ophthalmopathy.

This clonotype was found a few times. J is TRBJ1-2 and V is TRBV6-1; D gene uncertain. The ends were cut back, 7 bases at V and 5 bases at J, with 20 bases in the middle. The CDR3 totals 15 residues. CDR1 is MNHNS and CDR2 is SASEGT in the germline V gene. The CDR3 sequence is CASTQAFGNVYGYTF. In DNA form, the CDR3 reads TGTGCCAGCACGCAGGCATTTGGCAACGTTTATGGCTACACCTTC.

This clonotype was picked up many times. This sequence joins TRBV18 and TRBJ1-5, with 8 bases fitting TRBD1. Germline lookup yields CDR1 KGHSH and CDR2 LQKENI. V gave up 5 bases and J gave up 5 bases; unmatched junction bases: 2. The CDR3 runs 13 residues. In DNA, the CDR3 is TGTGCCAGCTCATCGGACAGGGATCAGCCCCAGCATTTT. This translates into CASSSDRDQPQHF.

Remarks on this clonotype: A read error may produce the germline difference seen at one junction end. V is TRBV6-1 and J is TRBJ2-7; unclear D gene. The CDR3 contains 14 residues. The germline CDR1 and CDR2 sequences are MNHNS and SASEGT. The DNA for the CDR3 is TGTGCCAGCAGTGAATACGACGGCTCCTTCGAGCAGTACTTC. Its translation is CASSEYDGSFEQYF.

This clonotype was recorded at least ten times. The rearrangement uses TRBV14 and TRBJ2-2, with D possibly being TRBD1 (6 bases). The CDR3 contains 16 residues. V was clipped by 2 bases and J by 2 bases, with 12 bases between them. Germline V gene lookup returns CDR1 SGHDN and CDR2 FVKESK. As DNA, the CDR3 is TGTGCCAGCAGCCAAATGGGGGACAACAACACCGGGGAGCTGTTTTTT. This gives the protein CASSQMGDNNTGELFF.

There are many counts of this clonotype. The chain employs TRBV12-3 or TRBV12-4 and TRBJ2-7; 8 bases line up with TRBD1. The CDR3 spans 13 residues. With 6 bases clipped from V and 8 bases from J, the junction kept 9 bases outside the gene matches. The CDR3 DNA reads as TGTGCCAGCAGCCCTTCGGGACAGGTCAAGCAGTACTTC. Residues: CASSPSGQVKQYF.